This T cell receptor beta chain was retrieved from a study of blood T cell repertoires in COVID-19. Overall study: Acute and convalescent COVID-19 samples came from the United States, Italy and Spain. The analysed material was cDNA or gDNA that came from T cells, B-cell-depleted T cells, or PBMCs.

Trimming stripped 6 bases from V and 2 bases from J, with 14 bases between. The germline V gene has CDR1 SGHNT and CDR2 YENEEA. CDR3 size: 14 residues. Seattle participants joined during active infection and were tracked over time. In the original processing: Estimation of nucleated cell counts was performed using reference gene primer amplification. Generated by immunoSEQ multiplex PCR, the TCRdb table keeps only in-frame clones and is missing some. The V and J calls and clone size come from that table; D and trimming were worked out from the DNA. The repertoire holds 240,000 or so clones, roughly 81% seen once, with around 7.5% in the top ten.

Material for sequencing was peripheral blood. The V gene is TRBV11-3, the J gene TRBJ2-7; possibly TRBD1 for D (6 bases). The clonotype originates from a woman of 80 years or more with COVID-19, enrolled during active disease. The CDR3 reads CASRLRQGPYEQYF. DNA of the CDR3: TGTGCCAGCAGATTGAGGCAGGGGCCCTACGAGCAGTACTTC. Using reference TRBV11-3 and TRBJ2-7 for the parts outside the CDR3, the full variable domain is EAGVVQSPRYKIIEKKQPVAFWCNPISGHNTLYWYLQNLGQGPELLIRYENEEAVDDSQLPKDRFSAERLKGVDSTLKIQPAELGDSAVYLCASRLRQGPYEQYFGPGTRLTVT.